The 32 T cell receptor beta chains in this list originate from one sample, sequenced in a study of blood T cell repertoires in COVID-19. Clones were read by immunoSEQ multiplex PCR, and TCRdb kept only the in-frame ones, dropping some. The sample contains under 300,000 clones, approximately 85% of which appear only once. The specimen sequenced was peripheral blood. Receptors originate from a woman between 70 and 85 years old with acute or convalescent COVID-19.

This rearrangement joins TRBV30 to TRBJ1-4; D may be TRBD1 (6 bases). The CDR3 covers 14 residues. The germline gives CDR1 GTSNPN, CDR2 SVGIG (reference sequence). With 0 bases removed from V and 8 bases from J, the gap between germline ends came to 13 bases. CDR3 coding DNA: TGTGCCTGGAGTGTAGGGGGAAATTGGGAAAAACTGTTTTTT. Residues: CAWSVGGNWEKLFF.

The chain joins TRBV3-1 (or the pseudogene TRBV3-2) to TRBJ1-2, with D possibly matching TRBD1 (6 bases). Trimming removed 6 bases from V and 2 bases from J, with 16 bases in between. Per germline, CDR1 LGHDT and CDR2 YNNKEL (reference sequence). This CDR3 has 15 amino acids. The CDR3 DNA reads TGTGCCAGCAGTCCTACAGGGCTAGTAAACTATGGCTACACCTTC. This gives the protein CASSPTGLVNYGYTF.

The chain employs TRBV5-1 and TRBJ2-6, with D unresolved. Looked up from germline, CDR1 is SGHRS and CDR2 is YFSETQ. The CDR3 is 14 residues long. Between the trimmed V and J ends, which lost 0 bases and 11 bases, there was a span of 12 bases. The CDR3, as DNA: TGCGCCAGCAGCTTGGAGGCCCGCGGCGACGTCCTGACTTTC. Its translation: CASSLEARGDVLTF.

The chain recombines TRBV5-1 with TRBJ1-2; 7 bases agree with TRBD1. Unmatched junction bases numbered 12, after V lost 5 bases and J lost 8 bases. The CDR3 sequence is 14 residues long. Germline assignment: CDR1 SGHRS and CDR2 YFSETQ. The CDR3 nucleotides are TGCGCCAGCAGTCAACCCGGACAGGCCATCGGCTACACCTTC. Its protein is CASSQPGQAIGYTF.

The gene calls are TRBV28 and TRBJ1-5, with a tentative D call TRBD1 (6 bases). From germline, CDR1 is MDHEN and CDR2 SYDVKM. The V gene lost 3 bases and the J gene lost 7 bases, with 16 bases spanning the gap. The CDR3 consists of 15 residues. DNA for the CDR3: TGTGCCAGCAGTTTCTCCGGGAGGCAGGGGCAGCCCCAGCATTTT. It is translated as CASSFSGRQGQPQHF.

The chain uses TRBV12-5 and TRBJ2-1; TRBD1 matches at 8 bases. The V segment lost 1 base and the J segment 2 bases; nucleotides outside the gene matches: 1. CDR1 and CDR2 (germline): LGHNT, FRNRAP. This CDR3 region has 15 residues. CDR3 DNA sequence: TGTGCTAGTGGTTTGGCAGGGGGCACCTACAATGAGCAGTTCTTC. Protein: CASGLAGGTYNEQFF.

V and J are TRBV18 and TRBJ2-7, with a weak D call TRBD2 (7 bases). Germline V gene data show CDR1 as KGHSH and CDR2 as LQKENI. This CDR3 is built from 14 residues. The germline V and J ends were trimmed by 6 bases and 5 bases, with 17 bases remaining between them. The CDR3 here is CASSRTRGGDEQYF. The CDR3 bases are TGTGCCAGCTCTAGGACGAGGGGGGGAGACGAGCAGTACTTC.

The V gene is TRBV24-1, the J gene TRBJ1-5; 10 positions agree with TRBD1. V was clipped by 10 bases and J by 6 bases; unmatched bases: 8. Germline V gene sequence: CDR1 KGHDR, CDR2 SFDVKD. The CDR3 runs 14 residues. The CDR3 DNA sequence: TGTGCCACTAAATGGAGGGACAGGGGTCAGCCCCAGCATTTT. Residues: CATKWRDRGQPQHF.

This CDR3 is CASSERGGRGLGYTF. Here the CDR3 DNA reads TGTGCCAGCAGTGAAAGGGGGGGCAGAGGGCTCGGCTACACCTTC. The gene calls are TRBV2 and TRBJ1-2; possible D gene TRBD1, 6 bases. The CDR3 totals 15 residues. CDR1 is SNHLY and CDR2 is FYNNEI in the germline V gene. The V and J ends lost 2 bases and 8 bases respectively, with 18 bases between them.

This rearrangement joins TRBV5-4 to TRBJ2-5; no reliable D call. This CDR3 region has 13 residues. Germline V gene data show CDR1 as SGHNT and CDR2 as YYREEE (reference sequence). V gave up 4 bases and J gave up 5 bases, with 12 bases separating them. The DNA for the CDR3 is TGTGCCAGCAGCCGTGACCCGCGGGAGACCCAGTACTTC. As protein: CASSRDPRETQYF.

This clone was seen just once. The V gene is TRBV7-9, the J gene TRBJ2-2, with D uncertain. The V gene's germline CDR1 is SEHNR and CDR2 FQNEAQ (reference sequence). The V end was cut by 0 bases, the J end by 2 bases, with 10 bases between. This CDR3 has 16 amino acids. CDR3 bases: TGTGCCAGCAGCTTAGCGGGCCCTACCAACACCGGGGAGCTGTTTTTT. It translates to CASSLAGPTNTGELFF. Full variable domain (rest looked up from reference TRBV7-9 and TRBJ2-2): DTGVSQNPRHKITKRGQNVTFRCDPISEHNRLYWYRQTLGQGPEFLTYFQNEAQLEKSRLLSDRFSAERPKGSFSTLEIQRTEQGDSAMYLCASSLAGPTNTGELFFGEGSRLTVL.

V and J are TRBV5-1 and TRBJ2-5; no definite D call. CDR3 length: 14 amino acids. With 1 base removed from V and 0 bases from J, the gap between germline ends came to 7 bases. Germline CDR1 and CDR2: SGHRS and YFSETQ. CDR3 in DNA: TGCGCCAGCAGCTTGTCAGCGTACCAAGAGACCCAGTACTTC. Its protein product is CASSLSAYQETQYF.

V gene TRBV25-1 combines with J gene TRBJ1-3; D may be TRBD1 (6 bases). Germline assignment: CDR1 MGHDK and CDR2 SYGVNS. Deletions cut 6 bases from V and 2 bases from J, with 11 bases between. The length of the CDR3 is 14 residues. The CDR3 DNA reads TGTGCCAGCAGCTGGGGGCTGCCTGGAAACACCATATATTTT. Its translation: CASSWGLPGNTIYF.

The chain joins TRBV6-1 to TRBJ1-4; 8 positions match TRBD1. The ends lost 2 bases at V and 4 bases at J; junction bases unmatched: 6. From germline, CDR1 is MNHNS and CDR2 SASEGT. The CDR3 spans 16 residues. The CDR3 is CASSEPETGVNEKLFF. Written as DNA, the CDR3 is TGTGCCAGCAGTGAACCGGAGACAGGGGTTAATGAAAAACTGTTTTTT.

This chain uses TRBV28 with TRBJ1-2; TRBD1 agrees at 8 bases. V gave up 3 bases and J gave up 1 base; unmatched junction bases: 4. The germline V gene encodes CDR1 MDHEN and CDR2 SYDVKM. CDR3 length: 15 residues. As DNA, the CDR3 is TGTGCCAGCAGTTTGGCAGGGGGCTATAACTATGGCTACACCTTC. Its protein product is CASSLAGGYNYGYTF.

CDR3 amino acids: CASSPRPGGYTF. CDR3 coding DNA: TGTGCCAGCAGCCCCCGCCCGGGGGGCTACACCTTC. V and J are TRBV7-9 and TRBJ1-2, with D unclear. Between the trimmed V and J ends, which lost 5 bases and 8 bases, there was a span of 12 bases. CDR1 SEHNR and CDR2 FQNEAQ come from the germline V gene (reference sequence). CDR3 length: 12 amino acids.

The rearrangement uses TRBV7-2 and TRBJ2-5; a possible D gene is TRBD2 (5 bases). The CDR3 extends over 13 amino acids. V was pared by 7 bases and J by 5 bases, with 14 bases between. Germline CDR1 and CDR2: SGHTA and FQGNSA. DNA of the CDR3: TGTGCCAGCACCCTGACGGGGTGGGAGACCCAGTACTTC. Protein product: CASTLTGWETQYF.

V is TRBV29-1 and J is TRBJ2-1, with D possibly TRBD2 on 7 matching bases. Looked up from germline, CDR1 is SQVTM and CDR2 is ANQGSEA. The CDR3 runs to 15 residues. V was cut by 4 bases and J by 1 base, with 14 bases left in between. For the CDR3, the DNA is TGCAGCGTTGCCGGGGGGCGGGAGTCCTACAATGAGCAGTTCTTC. Its translation is CSVAGGRESYNEQFF.

This clone was seen repeatedly, ten times or more. The rearrangement links TRBV3-1 (or the pseudogene TRBV3-2) to TRBJ2-7; the match to TRBD1 covers 7 bases. The CDR3 has 15 residues. Trimming took 1 base from V and 2 from J; bases not matched to a gene: 5. Germline CDR1 LGHDT, CDR2 YNNKEL (reference sequence). The CDR3 coding sequence is TGTGCCAGCAGCCAAGGACAGGGCCGGACCTACGAGCAGTACTTC. As protein: CASSQGQGRTYEQYF.

This chain joins TRBV19 and TRBJ2-5; 13 nucleotides line up with TRBD2. V shed 6 bases, J shed 5 bases, and the junction held 6 bases outside the gene matches. This CDR3 has 15 residues. The V gene's germline CDR1 is LNHDA and CDR2 SQIVND (reference sequence). The CDR3, as DNA: TGTGCCAGTAGCCGACTAGCGGGGGGTAGGGAGACCCAGTACTTC. It translates to CASSRLAGGRETQYF. Together with reference TRBV19 and TRBJ2-5, the CDR3 gives the full variable domain: DGGITQSPKYLFRKEGQNVTLSCEQNLNHDAMYWYRQDPGQGLRLIYYSQIVNDFQKGDIAEGYSVSREKKESFPLTVTSAQKNPTAFYLCASSRLAGGRETQYFGPGTRLLVL.

This clone was seen a few times. The chain joins TRBV5-5 to TRBJ1-5; no firm D call. CDR3 length: 13 residues. Deletions cut 0 bases from V and 9 bases from J, with 10 bases between. Germline CDR1 SGHKS, CDR2 YYEKEE (reference sequence). The CDR3 loop reads CASSLEMARPQHF. Written as DNA, the CDR3 is TGTGCCAGCAGCTTGGAGATGGCTCGGCCCCAGCATTTT.

The CDR3 loop is CASSLGSTAYEQYF. CDR3 nucleotide sequence: TGTGCCAGCAGCTTGGGGTCGACTGCCTACGAGCAGTACTTC. The gene calls are TRBV5-5 and TRBJ2-7; D not certain. Trimming took off 0 bases at V and 2 bases at J, with 9 bases between the two ends. CDR3 size: 14 residues. Looked up from germline, CDR1 is SGHKS and CDR2 is YYEKEE (reference sequence).

The chain uses TRBV19 and TRBJ2-3, with D tentatively TRBD2 (5 bases). This CDR3 comprises 15 residues. Trimming stripped 3 bases from V and 4 bases from J, with 14 bases between. From germline, CDR1 is LNHDA and CDR2 SQIVND (reference sequence). CDR3 DNA sequence: TGTGCCAGTAGTATCGGTCAACTAGTCTCAGATACGCAGTATTTT. Residues: CASSIGQLVSDTQYF.

The chain employs TRBV4-2 and TRBJ1-1; a weak D match, TRBD1 (5 bases). Trimming took 4 bases from V and 1 from J, leaving 13 bases between them. Germline-derived CDR1 and CDR2 are LGHNA and YNFKEQ. This CDR3 comprises 15 residues. CDR3 in DNA: TGTGCCAGCAGCCGCCTTGGGGCAGGGAACACTGAAGCTTTCTTT. It encodes CASSRLGAGNTEAFF.

The chain uses TRBV5-4 and TRBJ1-1; weak D call: TRBD1 (6 bases). This CDR3 has 14 residues. Germline V lookup: CDR1 SGHNT, CDR2 YYREEE (reference sequence). Trimming left V 4 bases short and J 1 base short, with 11 bases between. CDR3 protein: CASSPRGGNTEAFF. The CDR3 nucleotides are TGTGCCAGCAGCCCCAGGGGTGGGAACACTGAAGCTTTCTTT. Filled out from reference TRBV5-4 and TRBJ1-1, the complete variable domain reads ETGVTQSPTHLIKTRGQQVTLRCSSQSGHNTVSWYQQALGQGPQFIFQYYREEENGRGNFPPRFSGLQFPNYSSELNVNALELDDSALYLCASSPRGGNTEAFFGQGTRLTVV.

About this clone itself: The sample holds other DNA sequences that translate to the same CDR3. The rearrangement joins TRBV5-1 to TRBJ1-1; 7 bases fit TRBD1. The CDR3 is made up of 14 amino acids. Per the germline V gene, CDR1 is SGHRS and CDR2 is YFSETQ. J lost 2 bases, V lost 3 bases, and 4 bases had no gene match. This CDR3 reads CASSSQGGNTEAFF. The CDR3 region has the DNA TGCGCCAGCAGCTCGCAGGGGGGAAACACTGAAGCTTTCTTT.

The genes are TRBV3-1 (or the pseudogene TRBV3-2) and TRBJ1-1; D perhaps matches TRBD1 (6 bases). This CDR3 has 14 amino acids. With 4 bases removed from V and 6 bases from J, the gap between germline ends came to 15 bases. Looked up from germline, CDR1 is LGHDT and CDR2 is YNNKEL (reference sequence). The CDR3 region has the DNA TGTGCCAGCAGCCTCCGGGGGGCAGGGGCTGAAGCTTTCTTT. Residues: CASSLRGAGAEAFF.

The chain has TRBV18 and TRBJ2-1; tentative D call: TRBD2 (6 bases). V lost 7 bases to trimming and J lost 10 bases, with 23 bases between them. CDR3 length equals 15 residues. Germline V lookup: CDR1 KGHSH, CDR2 LQKENI. The CDR3 DNA follows: TGTGCCAGCTTTCACGGGCCAGGCGGGATTGGGGAGCAGTTCTTC. Translated: CASFHGPGGIGEQFF.

Notes on this clone: The junction differs from germline at one of its ends, possibly a read error. The chain is built from TRBV5-4 and TRBJ2-1, with TRBD1 matching over 7 bases. There are 16 residues in the CDR3. CDR1 is SGHNT and CDR2 is YYREEE in the germline V gene (reference sequence). The CDR3 loop is CASSSPRDSSSNEQFF. The CDR3 DNA sequence: TGTGCCAGCAGCTCACCCCGGGACAGTTCCTCCAATGAGCAGTTCTTC.

V is TRBV11-2 and J is TRBJ1-1; TRBD1 might be the D (6 bases). V shed 4 bases and J shed 11 bases, with 11 bases lying between them. The CDR3 extends over 11 amino acids. Germline CDR1 reads SGHAT; CDR2 reads FQNNGV. CDR3 DNA: TGTGCCAGCAGCTCTCGGACAGCGGCTTTCTTT. Its translation: CASSSRTAAFF.

The V call is TRBV6-4, the J call TRBJ1-5; 8 bases are shared with TRBD1. With 0 bases clipped from V and 8 bases from J, the junction kept 12 bases outside the gene matches. This CDR3 contains 17 residues. Germline CDR1 reads MRHNA; CDR2 reads SNTAGT. The CDR3 sequence: CASSDSRDRIRVEPQHF. In DNA, the CDR3 is TGTGCCAGCAGTGACTCCCGGGACAGGATTCGGGTAGAGCCCCAGCATTTT.

The chain employs TRBV12-3 or TRBV12-4 and TRBJ2-2; possibly TRBD1 for D (5 bases). CDR3 length: 13 amino acids. V was pared by 2 bases and J by 6 bases, with 7 bases between. The CDR3 nucleotides read TGTGCCAGCAGTTTAATCAGGGCCGGGGAGCTGTTTTTT. It specifies CASSLIRAGELFF.